This TCR beta chain was sequenced in a study of cytomegalovirus exposure and HLA in healthy donors. The wider study: The 120 validation repertoires matched the 650 to 850 first-cohort repertoires in platform, a later analysis reported.

V lost 8 bases and J lost 3, with 14 bases in between. CDR3 size: 14 residues. The germline V gene has CDR1 MNHNS and CDR2 SASEGT. This clone was seen a single time. Its antigen is still unknown. Method: immunoSEQ multiplex PCR; TCRdb's copy keeps in-frame clones and lacks some. The table lists about 140,000 clones, 70% to 90% of them singletons. The study, taken as a whole, reports: Cytomegalovirus-associated status was assigned to 164 TCR beta chains. CMV antigen specificity of a few CMV-associated chains was confirmed in vitro.

The chain is built from TRBV6-1 and TRBJ1-5; D perhaps matches TRBD1 (5 bases). Sequenced input: PBMCs. This clonotype was sampled from a woman between 18 and 30 years old in good health and CMV-seropositive. The CDR3 sequence is CASRSGGYNQPQHF. The CDR3 DNA follows: TGTGCCAGCCGATCGGGGGGATACAATCAGCCCCAGCATTTT.